The 3 T cell receptor beta chains in this list originate from one sample, sequenced in a study of identical twins. TCRdb called the 5' RACE reads again in MiXCR, with one record for every CDR3 protein. The sample contains about 490,000 distinct CDR3 sequences, roughly 15% of which appear only once. This sample also belongs to another study, concerning yellow fever vaccine responses in identical twins.

The material sequenced was CD4+ T cells sorted from blood. The receptors shown here come from a woman aged 18 to 35 in good health.

The V and J genes are TRBV10-3 and TRBJ2-2; D is ambiguous. Looked up from germline, CDR1 is ENHRY and CDR2 is SYGVKD. The length of the CDR3 is 16 residues. Trimming left V 1 base short and J 6 bases short, with 15 bases between. As DNA, the CDR3 is TGTGCCATCAGTGAGTTGGCAGATTCGGTTGCCGGGGAGCTGTTTTTT. Its translation is CAISELADSVAGELFF.

This chain joins TRBV27 and TRBJ1-1, with 8 bases identical to TRBD1. After removal of 8 bases from V and 5 bases from J, the junction contained 13 bases not matched to a gene. The length of the CDR3 is 15 residues. Germline V gene lookup returns CDR1 MNHEY and CDR2 SMNVEV (reference sequence). CDR3 in DNA: TGTGCCAGCTCACCGACAGGGGTGATTTCGACTGAAGCTTTCTTT. Amino acids: CASSPTGVISTEAFF.

This clonotype was found a few times. The chain carries TRBV18 and TRBJ2-3; D may match TRBD1 or TRBD2 (5 bases each). The CDR3 consists of 16 residues. V was pared by 0 bases and J by 1 base, with 11 bases between. The germline gives CDR1 KGHSH, CDR2 LQKENI. The CDR3 reads CASSPPGRPGTDTQYF. As DNA, the CDR3 is TGTGCCAGCTCACCACCGGGACGGCCAGGCACAGATACGCAGTATTTT.